A selection of T cell receptor beta chains follows, all from one sample in a study of T cell responses to AZD1222 COVID-19 vaccine. The table came from immunoSEQ multiplex PCR; TCRdb's copy has only in-frame clones and leaves some out. This sample has roughly 120,000 clones, with about 85% found just once. The sample consisted of peripheral blood, taken 28 days after the second AZD1222 dose. The receptors were sampled from an adult who received the AZD1222 COVID-19 vaccine. Each CDR3 is given with its conserved first and last residue. Size tells how often a clone was seen (once, few, many) or the class of an expanded clone, and some rows leave it out.

clone_size v_call cdr3_aa
once TRBV20-1 CSALPGTEAFF
- TRBV24-1 CATSDSAWTGARAGELFF
- TRBV5-1 CASSSGTVEQYF
- TRBV19 CASRGTGGSNQPQHF
once TRBV6-5 CASSYSPVGRAYEQYF
- TRBV14 CASGWGPGGYTF
- TRBV5-1 CASSLLRGANEQYF
- TRBV20-1 CSASVGRAFF
- TRBV19 CASSVPGTPNTGELFF
- TRBV19 CASSASNYNEQFF
- TRBV6-8 CASTDRRDRYVSSYNEQFF
- TRBV15 CATSRERGGTDTQYF
- TRBV29-1 CSVTSGTGGIGTEAFF
- TRBV27 CASSRSRNTEAFF
- TRBV28 CASSLPTGIGYTF
- TRBV5-1 CASSLAGWDEQFF
- TRBV25-1 CASSDRSGNEKLFF
- TRBV2 CATGQGDFNQPQHF
once TRBV6-5 CASSYSIKGPGNTIYF
- TRBV28 CASSLRSWVYEQYF
- TRBV3-1/TRBV3-2 CASSQDRRGQVNTEAFF
- TRBV6-5 CASSLKGVTEAFF
- TRBV7-9 CASSLVGSANEKLFF
- TRBV6-1 CASSEGTGVSPLHF
- TRBV7-2 CASSLALDRVYGYTF
- TRBV27 CASSSGASNTGELFF
once TRBV10-3 CAINPTGRNTEAFF
- TRBV5-5 CASSFLGQGAIGANEKLFF
- TRBV12-3/TRBV12-4 CASSSRTQPQHF
- TRBV27 CASSYWTGGQPLHF
- TRBV5-1 CASSLLLSSYEQYF
- TRBV28 CASRGAGTADYGYTF
- TRBV4-1 CASSQVQGAATYEQYF
- TRBV5-1 CASKLPSDEQFF
- TRBV19 CASSKGQGSSWGPQHF
once TRBV4-1 CASSPILPGPRHEQYF
- TRBV27 CASSLTRYTGELFF
- TRBV5-5 CASSLGLVRAGELFF
- TRBV6-5 CASRGTGGYTGELFF
- TRBV5-8 CASSLGARNNSPLHF
- TRBV18 CASSPAGTGSSYNSPLHF
- TRBV5-4 CASSLTGGLSGGEKLFF
- TRBV6-5 CASFGDGSYEQYF
- TRBV30 CAWNMGQGAVTEAFF
- TRBV12-3/TRBV12-4 CASSFSAGNTIYF
- TRBV10-3 CAIRGGSGREAFF
- TRBV5-1 CALGLNSGNTIYF
- TRBV6-4 CASSDSPTSGNEQFF
- TRBV19 CASRGNLGETQYF
once TRBV7-9 CASSLDWPVNTEAFF
- TRBV29-1 CSVETGTNYGYTF
- TRBV9 CASSARGDRDNEQFF